Listed here are 14 T cell receptor beta chains from one sample, sequenced in a study of CD8+ T cells in alopecia areata. Treatment indicated: oral pan-JAK inhibitor, 5-10 mg twice daily. Extracted RNA was reverse transcribed, and the resulting cDNA served as sequencing template. Here immunoSEQ multiplex PCR was the method, and the copy in TCRdb shows in-frame clones only, minus some. The sample contains approximately 200,000 clones, 50% to 60% of which appear only once. The material was CD4+ T cells sorted from blood, obtained at week 4, from a patient treated with tofacitinib. The receptor source for this set is a human donor with alopecia areata.

This chain links TRBV4-2 with TRBJ2-2; 13 positions match TRBD2. Trimming at V came to 4 bases and at J to 1 base, leaving 3 bases not matched to a gene. The germline V gene has CDR1 LGHNA and CDR2 YNFKEQ. This CDR3 region has 17 residues. In nucleotides, the CDR3 is TGTGCCAGCAGCCCACTAGCGGGAGGGTGGAACACCGGGGAGCTGTTTTTT. Protein product: CASSPLAGGWNTGELFF.

This rearrangement joins TRBV30 to TRBJ1-1; D is unclear. Trimming pared 0 bases from V and 10 bases from J, leaving 15 bases between. CDR3 length: 13 amino acids. Germline CDR1 reads GTSNPN; CDR2 reads SVGIG (reference sequence). As DNA, the CDR3 is TGTGCCTGGAGTGTAGGTCCTTCCCGGGGAGCTTTCTTT. Translated, it gives CAWSVGPSRGAFF.

The V and J genes are TRBV5-1 and TRBJ2-1, with D unresolved. The CDR3 extends over 16 amino acids. The ends were cut back, 3 bases at V and 3 bases at J, with 16 bases in the middle. CDR1 is SGHRS, CDR2 YFSETQ, per germline. The CDR3 is CASSSQAVPNYNEQFF. CDR3 nucleotides: TGCGCCAGCAGCTCCCAGGCCGTGCCTAACTACAATGAGCAGTTCTTC.

This clone was seen only a few times. V is TRBV5-1 and J is TRBJ2-3; 9 positions agree with TRBD2. The V segment lost 4 bases and the J segment 4 bases; nucleotides outside the gene matches: 10. This CDR3 contains 16 residues. Per the germline V gene, CDR1 is SGHRS and CDR2 is YFSETQ. CDR3 DNA sequence: TGCGCCAGCAGCCGGGGCGGCGCGGGAGGGCCAGATACGCAGTATTTT. It codes for CASSRGGAGGPDTQYF. Supplemented by reference TRBV5-1 and TRBJ2-3, the full variable domain reads KAGVTQTPRYLIKTRGQQVTLSCSPISGHRSVSWYQQTPGQGLQFLFEYFSETQRNKGNFPGRFSGRQFSNSRSEMNVSTLELGDSALYLCASSRGGAGGPDTQYFGPGTRLTVL.

A few counts support this clone. J is TRBJ1-2 and V is TRBV6-5; D uncertain. The CDR3 contains 12 residues. Germline V gene data show CDR1 as MNHEY and CDR2 as SVGAGI. Deletions cut 6 bases from V and 2 bases from J, with 7 bases between. CDR3 bases: TGTGCCAGCAGCGAACTCAACTATGGCTACACCTTC. The encoded protein is CASSELNYGYTF.

The chain joins TRBV7-2 to TRBJ2-5; TRBD2 might be the D (6 bases). V was pared by 5 bases and J by 13 bases, with 14 bases between. The CDR3 has 11 residues. From germline, CDR1 is SGHTA and CDR2 FQGNSA. CDR3 in amino acids: CASSPQTRRYF. The CDR3 region has the DNA TGTGCCAGCAGCCCCCAGACTAGGCGGTACTTC.

There are a few counts of this clone. The same CDR3 is also encoded by other DNA sequences in this sample. This sequence joins TRBV6-6 and TRBJ1-5; D remains ambiguous. The V gene's germline CDR1 is MNHNY and CDR2 SVGAGI (reference sequence). The CDR3 totals 12 residues. Trimming pared 7 bases from V and 5 bases from J, leaving 9 bases between. The CDR3 DNA follows: TGTGCCAGCACTACCGGGGATCAGCCCCAGCATTTT. Its translation: CASTTGDQPQHF.

The CDR3 loop is CASYPSGTADFNQPQHF. The DNA for the CDR3 is TGTGCCAGTTATCCCTCCGGGACAGCCGACTTTAATCAGCCCCAGCATTTT. The chain employs TRBV28 and TRBJ1-5; 7 bases align to TRBD1. V was pared by 9 bases and J by 4 bases, with 18 bases of the junction left unmatched. Germline assignment: CDR1 MDHEN and CDR2 SYDVKM. This CDR3 spans 17 amino acids.

The chain is built from TRBV5-4 and TRBJ2-5; D assignment may be TRBD1 or TRBD2 (5 bases each). In germline, CDR1 is SGHNT, CDR2 YYREEE (reference sequence). This CDR3 comprises 15 residues. V was cut by 0 bases and J by 5 bases, with 14 bases left in between. CDR3 coding DNA: TGTGCCAGCAGCTTGGTGGGGGACGTAGCGGAGACCCAGTACTTC. This translates into CASSLVGDVAETQYF.

CDR3 protein: CASSPSREQYF. The DNA for the CDR3 is TGTGCCAGCTCACCATCCCGCGAGCAGTACTTC. The J gene is TRBJ2-7, the V gene TRBV18; no firm D call. The V and J ends lost 2 bases and 6 bases respectively, with 5 bases between them. The CDR3 is 11 residues long. Germline CDR1 KGHSH, CDR2 LQKENI.

The V call is TRBV7-2, the J call TRBJ2-1; 7 bases are shared with TRBD2. Trimming at V came to 3 bases and at J to 7 bases, leaving 12 bases not matched to a gene. Germline CDR1 and CDR2: SGHTA and FQGNSA. The CDR3 extends over 16 amino acids. The CDR3 loop reads CASSLVYAGVGNEQFF. The CDR3 region has the DNA TGTGCCAGCAGCTTGGTGTATGCGGGAGTGGGTAATGAGCAGTTCTTC.

The rearrangement links TRBV7-8 to TRBJ2-4; D is unclear. Trimming cost V 1 base and J 3 bases, with 13 bases left between them. Germline V gives CDR1 SGHVS, CDR2 FQNEAQ. This CDR3 is built from 16 residues. The chain's CDR3 is CASSLVGGRHKNIQYF. The CDR3 coding sequence is TGTGCCAGCAGCTTAGTAGGCGGCCGACACAAAAACATTCAGTACTTC.

This chain uses TRBV29-1 with TRBJ1-1; D call uncertain. This CDR3 comprises 11 residues. Germline V CDR1 and CDR2: SQVTM, ANQGSEA. Trimming removed 5 bases from V and 6 bases from J, with 10 bases in between. CDR3 in amino acids: CSVQVFAEAFF. DNA of the CDR3: TGCAGCGTTCAGGTTTTCGCTGAAGCTTTCTTT.

The DNA for the CDR3 is TGTGCCAGCAGCCCCCCGAACCCCCTGTGGAATGAGCAGTTCTTC. Protein product: CASSPPNPLWNEQFF. The chain recombines TRBV5-4 with TRBJ2-1; D gene uncertain. The germline V gene has CDR1 SGHNT and CDR2 YYREEE (reference sequence). The CDR3 totals 15 residues. V dropped 4 bases and J dropped 7 bases, with 18 bases sitting between them.